This T cell receptor beta chain was retrieved from a study of blood T cell repertoires in COVID-19. Study details: Material from acute and convalescent COVID-19 was sourced from the United States, Italy and Spain. The analysed material was cDNA or gDNA that came from T cells, B-cell-depleted T cells, or PBMCs.

Per the study methods: It was from reference gene primer amplification that nucleated cell counts were estimated. Measured with immunoSEQ multiplex PCR; TCRdb has only the in-frame clones, and not every one. V, J and clone size were drawn from that table, and D and trimming were deduced from the DNA. This table holds 110,000 to 150,000 clones, around 87% found once. Germline assignment: CDR1 MRHNA and CDR2 SNTAGT. V lost 3 bases to trimming and J lost 3 bases, with 15 bases between them. The CDR3 is 16 residues long. Sequencing input: peripheral blood. The source of this sequence is a human donor in a cohort sampled during active COVID-19. The V and J genes are TRBV6-4 and TRBJ1-5, with D tentatively TRBD1 (6 bases). The CDR3 nucleotides are TGTGCCAGCAGTGAAGGGCCGGGACATATCAATCAGCCCCAGCATTTT. Its protein product is CASSEGPGHINQPQHF.